This T cell receptor (beta chain) was captured by sequencing in a study of blood T cells in healthy people across ages. General observations from the study: Conclusively comparing naive with antigen-experienced cells was impossible with unsorted PBMCs.

Combining a sample-barcoded 5' primer with a J-beta primer mix, a second PCR ran for about 7 to 11 cycles. TCRdb processed the 5' RACE reads anew with MiXCR; each CDR3 protein has one entry. This sample has almost 550,000 distinct CDR3 sequences, with around 24% found just once. Germline CDR1 SGHRS, CDR2 YFSETQ. The CDR3 consists of 15 residues. Trimming pared 2 bases from V and 10 bases from J, leaving 19 bases between. Worth noting for this clonotype: Its specificity is not known.

This sample was shared with a second study, whose subject was T cells of mothers and their children.

The chain has TRBV5-1 and TRBJ2-4, with a possible D match to TRBD1 (6 bases). This TCR was sampled from a boy aged 5-17 years in good health. Sequencing input: blood. As DNA, the CDR3 is TGCGCCAGCAGCTTCGGAGACAGGCCCCCCCCTATTCAGTACTTC. Residues: CASSFGDRPPPIQYF.